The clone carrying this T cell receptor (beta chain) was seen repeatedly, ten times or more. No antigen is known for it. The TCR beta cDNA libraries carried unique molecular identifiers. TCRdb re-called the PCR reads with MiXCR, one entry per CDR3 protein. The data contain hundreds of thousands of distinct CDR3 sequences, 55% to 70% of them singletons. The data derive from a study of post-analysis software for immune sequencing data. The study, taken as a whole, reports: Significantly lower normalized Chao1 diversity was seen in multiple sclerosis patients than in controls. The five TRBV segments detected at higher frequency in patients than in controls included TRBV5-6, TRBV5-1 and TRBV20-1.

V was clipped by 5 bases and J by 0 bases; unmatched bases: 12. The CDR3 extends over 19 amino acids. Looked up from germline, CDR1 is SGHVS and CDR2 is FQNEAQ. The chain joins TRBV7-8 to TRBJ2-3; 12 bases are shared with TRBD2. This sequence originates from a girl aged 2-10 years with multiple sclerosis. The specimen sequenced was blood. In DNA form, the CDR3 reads TGTGCCAGCAGCCCCAGGGCGCTAGCGGGGGGGATTAGCACAGATACGCAGTATTTT. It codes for CASSPRALAGGISTDTQYF.